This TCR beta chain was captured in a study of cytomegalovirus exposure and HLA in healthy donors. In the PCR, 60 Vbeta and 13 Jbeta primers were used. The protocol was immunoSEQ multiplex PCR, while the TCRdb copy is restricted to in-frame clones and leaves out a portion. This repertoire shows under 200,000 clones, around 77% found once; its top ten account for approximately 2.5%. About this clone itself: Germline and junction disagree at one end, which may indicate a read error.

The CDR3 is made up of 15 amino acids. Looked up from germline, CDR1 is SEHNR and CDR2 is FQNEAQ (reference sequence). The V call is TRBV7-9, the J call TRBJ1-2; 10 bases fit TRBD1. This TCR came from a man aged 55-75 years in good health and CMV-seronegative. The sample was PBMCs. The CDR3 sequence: CSSSPGQGDAYGYTF. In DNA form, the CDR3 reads TGTTCCAGCAGCCCAGGACAGGGGGACGCATATGGCTACACCTTC.